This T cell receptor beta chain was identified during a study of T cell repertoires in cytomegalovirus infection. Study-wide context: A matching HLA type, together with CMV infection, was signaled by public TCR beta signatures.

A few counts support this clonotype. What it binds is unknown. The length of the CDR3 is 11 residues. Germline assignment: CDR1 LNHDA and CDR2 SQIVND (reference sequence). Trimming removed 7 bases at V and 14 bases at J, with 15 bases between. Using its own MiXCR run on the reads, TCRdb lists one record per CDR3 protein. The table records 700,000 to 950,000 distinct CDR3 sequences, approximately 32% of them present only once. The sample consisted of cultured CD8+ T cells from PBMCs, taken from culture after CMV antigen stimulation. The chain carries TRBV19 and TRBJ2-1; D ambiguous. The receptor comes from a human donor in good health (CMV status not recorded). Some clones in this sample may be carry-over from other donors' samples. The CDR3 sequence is CASNDGSGEFF. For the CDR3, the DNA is TGTGCCAGTAATGACGGTTCTGGCGAGTTCTTC.